This TCR beta chain came from a study of regulatory T cells in long-lasting Graves disease. The CDR3 spans 13 residues. V lost 4 bases and J 4 bases, leaving 10 bases between the germline ends. Germline CDR1 is SNHLY and CDR2 is FYNNEI. This clonotype appeared many times. Time point indicated: persistent/refractory GD, antithyroid drugs over 5 years with positive TRAb. After RNA was extracted from PBMCs, the TCR library was made from it. TCR beta libraries were built with iRepertoire HTBI primers and Arm-PCR of CDR3 regions. TCRdb recomputed calls from the multiplex PCR reads with MiXCR, one row per CDR3 protein. The sample includes a few hundred thousand distinct CDR3 sequences, around a quarter seen only once; the top ten take 26%.

This receptor was identified in a female donor with Graves disease. This chain uses TRBV2 with TRBJ1-1; D not certain. The sample consisted of peripheral blood mononuclear cells (PBMCs), taken when the disease was refractory, from a patient treated with antithyroid drugs. The CDR3 region is CASSAGFVTEAFF. DNA for the CDR3: TGTGCCAGCAGTGCCGGGTTTGTCACTGAAGCTTTCTTT.